These 20 T cell receptor beta chains share one sample of origin, sequenced in a study of blood T cell repertoires in COVID-19. Assay used: immunoSEQ multiplex PCR; TCRdb lists only in-frame clones, some missing. The sample includes 95,000 to 100,000 clones, around 87% of them seen just once. The specimen sequenced was peripheral blood. Every receptor here comes from a woman in her 30s with acute or convalescent COVID-19.

The V gene is TRBV6-1, the J gene TRBJ1-4; 11 bases match TRBD1. CDR1 is MNHNS and CDR2 is SASEGT in the germline V gene. The CDR3 has 17 amino acids. V lost 4 bases, J lost 0 bases, and 4 bases stayed unmatched. CDR3 nucleotides: TGTGCCAGCAGTGCCGGACAGGGGGCATCAACTAATGAAAAACTGTTTTTT. Translation: CASSAGQGASTNEKLFF.

This clone came up once. The chain employs TRBV5-4 and TRBJ2-3; TRBD2 might be the D (5 bases). From germline, CDR1 is SGHNT and CDR2 YYREEE (reference sequence). This CDR3 is 16 amino acids long. Trimming pared 4 bases from V and 4 bases from J, leaving 19 bases between. The CDR3 DNA follows: TGTGCCAGCAGCCCCCCATTAGATGGCGGGCCAGATACGCAGTATTTT. The encoded protein is CASSPPLDGGPDTQYF. The whole variable domain, remainder taken from reference TRBV5-4 and TRBJ2-3, is ETGVTQSPTHLIKTRGQQVTLRCSSQSGHNTVSWYQQALGQGPQFIFQYYREEENGRGNFPPRFSGLQFPNYSSELNVNALELDDSALYLCASSPPLDGGPDTQYFGPGTRLTVL.

The gene calls are TRBV5-1 and TRBJ1-6; D may be TRBD1 (5 bases). In germline, CDR1 is SGHRS, CDR2 YFSETQ. This CDR3 has 12 residues. Trimming took 5 bases from V and 10 from J, leaving 10 bases between them. CDR3 sequence: CASSIGGSPLHF. The CDR3, as DNA: TGCGCCAGCAGTATCGGGGGATCACCCCTCCACTTT.

The genes are TRBV9 and TRBJ1-3, with D unclear. Germline V gives CDR1 SGDLS, CDR2 YYNGEE. This CDR3 is built from 14 residues. Trimming shortened V by 0 bases and J by 3 bases, and 7 bases separated the two germline ends. CDR3 residues: CASSVALGGNTIYF. The CDR3 bases are TGTGCCAGCAGCGTAGCCCTCGGTGGAAACACCATATATTTT. The whole variable domain, remainder taken from reference TRBV9 and TRBJ1-3, is DSGVTQTPKHLITATGQRVTLRCSPRSGDLSVYWYQQSLDQGLQFLIQYYNGEERAKGNILERFSAQQFPDLHSELNLSSLELGDSALYFCASSVALGGNTIYFGEGSWLTVV.

This chain connects TRBV4-1 to TRBJ1-4; 9 nucleotides align to TRBD1. From germline, CDR1 is MGHRA and CDR2 YSYEKL. This CDR3 comprises 17 residues. The V segment lost 0 bases and the J segment 4 bases; nucleotides outside the gene matches: 6. The CDR3: CASSQEGTGRGNEKLFF. The CDR3 DNA reads as TGCGCCAGCAGCCAAGAGGGGACAGGGAGGGGTAATGAAAAACTGTTTTTT.

A remark on this clone: The sample has other DNA sequences that encode this CDR3 too. This chain connects TRBV19 to TRBJ1-2, with TRBD1 matching over 10 bases. Germline loops: CDR1 LNHDA, CDR2 SQIVND (reference sequence). There are 15 residues in the CDR3. Unmatched junction bases numbered 3, after V lost 5 bases and J lost 0 bases. As DNA, the CDR3 is TGTGCCAGTAGTCCCGGGACAGGGGCTAACTATGGCTACACCTTC. Protein: CASSPGTGANYGYTF.

This clone occurred a few times. V gene TRBV19 combines with J gene TRBJ1-6; 9 bases line up with TRBD1. The CDR3 has 13 residues. The germline V gene encodes CDR1 LNHDA and CDR2 SQIVND (reference sequence). V gave up 8 bases and J gave up 7 bases; unmatched junction bases: 3. CDR3 bases: TGTGCCAGTTCGACAGGGGGGAATTCACCCCTCCACTTT. This gives the protein CASSTGGNSPLHF.

The chain is built from TRBV6-5 and TRBJ1-2, with 10 bases fitting TRBD1. Germline lookup yields CDR1 MNHEY and CDR2 SVGAGI. Trimming at V came to 6 bases and at J to 8 bases, leaving 6 bases not matched to a gene. The CDR3 sequence is 13 residues long. The CDR3 sequence: CASRTDRGGGYTF. The DNA of the CDR3 is TGTGCCAGCAGGACGGACAGGGGGGGAGGCTACACCTTC.

The chain links TRBV6-5 to TRBJ1-4, with a weak D call TRBD1 (5 bases). Germline V gene sequence: CDR1 MNHEY, CDR2 SVGAGI. CDR3 length: 15 amino acids. V was clipped by 5 bases and J by 10 bases, with 20 bases between them. CDR3 DNA: TGTGCCAGCAGTAAGGGGTACCAACAGATCGGAAAACTGTTTTTT. It is translated as CASSKGYQQIGKLFF.

The chain couples TRBV2 to TRBJ2-3; 14 bases line up with TRBD2. V lost 5 bases and J lost 0; bases outside the gene matches: 7. The CDR3 is 18 residues long. Germline-derived CDR1 and CDR2 are SNHLY and FYNNEI. CDR3 sequence (DNA): TGTGCCAGCAGTCGCAACGGACTAGCGGGGGGTAGCACAGATACGCAGTATTTT. As protein: CASSRNGLAGGSTDTQYF.

This clone has only one observation. The chain links TRBV28 to TRBJ1-3, with TRBD1 as a possible D gene (5 bases). V was pared by 5 bases and J by 8 bases, with 16 bases between. The length of the CDR3 is 14 residues. Per germline, CDR1 MDHEN and CDR2 SYDVKM. CDR3 sequence reads: CASSLITGPDTIYF. In nucleotides, the CDR3 is TGTGCCAGCAGTCTTATTACAGGTCCCGACACCATATATTTT.

The rearrangement uses TRBV6-1 and TRBJ1-6; D is uncertain. The CDR3 loop spans 17 amino acids. Trimming cost V 1 base and J 10 bases, with 20 bases left between them. The germline gives CDR1 MNHNS, CDR2 SASEGT. The CDR3 spells CASSEGKRRTGGSPLHF. CDR3 nucleotides: TGTGCCAGCAGTGAAGGGAAACGGAGGACGGGAGGCTCACCCCTCCACTTT.

In the case of this clone: One end of the junction does not line up with germline, which may come from a read error. The V and J genes are TRBV7-9 and TRBJ2-7; tentative D call: TRBD2 (7 bases). Germline V gene data show CDR1 as SEHNR and CDR2 as FQNEAQ (reference sequence). The CDR3 has 16 residues. This chain's CDR3 is CASSPGGGARSNEQYF. The CDR3 region has the DNA TGTGCCAGCTCCCCTGGTGGGGGGGCCCGCTCCAACGAGCAGTACTTC. The full variable domain, completed using reference TRBV7-9 and TRBJ2-7, is DTGVSQNPRHKITKRGQNVTFRCDPISEHNRLYWYRQTLGQGPEFLTYFQNEAQLEKSRLLSDRFSAERPKGSFSTLEIQRTEQGDSAMYLCASSPGGGARSNEQYFGPGTRLTVT.

This clone came up a few times. The rearrangement uses TRBV7-9 and TRBJ2-2; 11 nucleotides match TRBD2. The CDR3 extends over 17 amino acids. V shed 2 bases, J shed 4 bases, and the junction held 6 bases outside the gene matches. The germline V gene has CDR1 SEHNR and CDR2 FQNEAQ (reference sequence). CDR3: CASSLRPSGGSTGELFF. CDR3 coding DNA: TGTGCCAGCAGCTTAAGGCCTAGCGGGGGGTCCACCGGGGAGCTGTTTTTT.

V is TRBV9 and J is TRBJ2-5, with a weak D call TRBD2 (7 bases). Trimming took off 0 bases at V and 1 base at J, with 10 bases between the two ends. The CDR3 contains 15 residues. Per germline, CDR1 SGDLS and CDR2 YYNGEE. The CDR3 DNA reads as TGTGCCAGCAGCGTAGCTGGGGGGGCCCAAGAGACCCAGTACTTC. Amino acid sequence: CASSVAGGAQETQYF.

The chain carries TRBV12-5 and TRBJ2-7; D might be TRBD2 (5 bases). The germline V gene encodes CDR1 LGHNT and CDR2 FRNRAP. The CDR3 sequence is 15 residues long. V lost 1 base and J lost 2, with 12 bases in between. The CDR3 spells CASGLGLGGPYEQYF. The CDR3 bases are TGTGCTAGTGGTTTGGGGCTAGGAGGTCCCTACGAGCAGTACTTC.

The table lists this clone with a few counts. This specimen includes other DNA sequences encoding the same CDR3. This chain connects TRBV7-9 to TRBJ1-4, with 11 bases that match TRBD1. CDR3 length equals 14 residues. CDR1 SEHNR and CDR2 FQNEAQ come from the germline V gene (reference sequence). J was trimmed by 7 bases and V by 3 bases; bases with no gene match: 1. The CDR3 protein is CASSFGTGGEKLFF. CDR3 nucleotides: TGTGCCAGCAGCTTCGGGACAGGGGGTGAAAAACTGTTTTTT.

The chain links TRBV5-6 to TRBJ2-6; TRBD1 aligns across 9 bases. Germline CDR1 is SGHDT and CDR2 is YYEEEE. The J segment lost 3 bases and the V segment lost 4 bases, leaving 5 bases of the junction unmatched. This CDR3 comprises 16 residues. The CDR3 region is CASSRDRVFGANVLTF. The CDR3 coding sequence is TGTGCCAGCAGCCGGGACAGGGTGTTTGGGGCCAACGTCCTGACTTTC.

The chain carries TRBV10-2 and TRBJ1-5; D call uncertain. The germline V gene encodes CDR1 WSHSY and CDR2 SAAADI. V shed 0 bases and J shed 3 bases, with 12 bases lying between them. The CDR3 is 16 amino acids. The CDR3 loop reads CASSESRGIDNQPQHF. In nucleotides, the CDR3 is TGCGCCAGCAGTGAGTCGAGAGGGATTGACAATCAGCCCCAGCATTTT.

V gene TRBV6-1 combines with J gene TRBJ1-5; 8 nucleotides align to TRBD1. The length of the CDR3 is 17 residues. The V gene's germline CDR1 is MNHNS and CDR2 SASEGT. V shed 0 bases, J shed 0 bases, and the junction held 4 bases outside the gene matches. Written as DNA, the CDR3 is TGTGCCAGCAGTGAAGCGACAGGGGCGGTTAGCAATCAGCCCCAGCATTTT. Amino acid sequence: CASSEATGAVSNQPQHF.